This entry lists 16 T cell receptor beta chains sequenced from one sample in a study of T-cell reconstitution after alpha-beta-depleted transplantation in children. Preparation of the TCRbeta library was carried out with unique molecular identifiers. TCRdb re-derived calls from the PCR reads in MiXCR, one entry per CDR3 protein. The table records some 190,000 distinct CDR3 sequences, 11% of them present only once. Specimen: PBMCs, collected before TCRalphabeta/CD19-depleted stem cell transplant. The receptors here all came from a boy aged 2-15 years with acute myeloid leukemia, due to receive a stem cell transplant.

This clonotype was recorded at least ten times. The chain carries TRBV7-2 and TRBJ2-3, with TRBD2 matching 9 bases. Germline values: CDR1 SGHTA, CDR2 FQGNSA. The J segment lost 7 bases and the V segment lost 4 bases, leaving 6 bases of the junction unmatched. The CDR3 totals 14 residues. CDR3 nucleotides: TGTGCCAGCAGCTCTCTTAGCGGGAGTTATACGCAGTATTTT. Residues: CASSSLSGSYTQYF. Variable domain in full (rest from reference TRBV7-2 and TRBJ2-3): GAGVSQSPSNKVTEKGKDVELRCDPISGHTALYWYRQSLGQGLEFLIYFQGNSAPDKSGLPSDRFSAERTGGSVSTLTIQRTQQEDSAVYLCASSSLSGSYTQYFGPGTRLTVL.

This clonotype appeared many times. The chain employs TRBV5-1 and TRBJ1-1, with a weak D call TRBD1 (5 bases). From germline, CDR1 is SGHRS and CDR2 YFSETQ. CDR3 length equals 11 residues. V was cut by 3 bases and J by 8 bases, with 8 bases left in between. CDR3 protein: CASSSGAEAFF. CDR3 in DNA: TGCGCCAGCAGCTCCGGGGCCGAAGCTTTCTTT. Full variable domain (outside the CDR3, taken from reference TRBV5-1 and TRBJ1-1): KAGVTQTPRYLIKTRGQQVTLSCSPISGHRSVSWYQQTPGQGLQFLFEYFSETQRNKGNFPGRFSGRQFSNSRSEMNVSTLELGDSALYLCASSSGAEAFFGQGTRLTVV.

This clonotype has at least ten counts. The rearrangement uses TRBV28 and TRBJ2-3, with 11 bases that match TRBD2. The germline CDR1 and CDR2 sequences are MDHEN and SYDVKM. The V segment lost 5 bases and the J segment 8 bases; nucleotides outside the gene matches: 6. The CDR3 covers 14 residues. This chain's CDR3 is CASSMGLAAFTQYF. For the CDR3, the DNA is TGTGCCAGCAGTATGGGACTAGCGGCGTTTACGCAGTATTTT.

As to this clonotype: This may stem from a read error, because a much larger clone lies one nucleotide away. CDR3 amino acids: CASMEQMNTEAFF. The CDR3 bases are TGTGCCAGTATGGAACAGATGAACACTGAAGCTTTCTTT. The V and J genes are TRBV6-1 and TRBJ1-1; D gene uncertain. The V gene's germline CDR1 is MNHNS and CDR2 SASEGT. The CDR3 length is 13 residues. The germline V and J ends were trimmed by 9 bases and 0 bases, with 11 bases remaining between them.

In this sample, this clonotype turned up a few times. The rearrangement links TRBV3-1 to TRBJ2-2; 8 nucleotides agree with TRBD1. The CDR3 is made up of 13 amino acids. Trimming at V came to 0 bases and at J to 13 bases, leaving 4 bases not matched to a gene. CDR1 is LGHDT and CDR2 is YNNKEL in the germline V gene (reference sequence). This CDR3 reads CASSQDRGRPLFF. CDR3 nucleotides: TGTGCCAGCAGCCAAGACAGGGGGCGGCCGCTGTTTTTT.

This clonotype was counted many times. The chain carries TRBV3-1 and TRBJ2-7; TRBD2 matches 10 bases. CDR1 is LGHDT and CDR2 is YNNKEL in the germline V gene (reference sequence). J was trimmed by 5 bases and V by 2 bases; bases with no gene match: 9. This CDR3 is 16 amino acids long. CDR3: CASSQSISGRPHEQYF. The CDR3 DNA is TGTGCCAGCAGCCAATCGATTAGCGGGAGGCCCCACGAGCAGTACTTC.

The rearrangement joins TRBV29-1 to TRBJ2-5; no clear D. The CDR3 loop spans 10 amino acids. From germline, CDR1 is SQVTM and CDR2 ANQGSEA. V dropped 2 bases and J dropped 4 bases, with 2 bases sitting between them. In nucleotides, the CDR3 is TGCAGCGTTGAAAGAGAGACCCAGTACTTC. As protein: CSVERETQYF.

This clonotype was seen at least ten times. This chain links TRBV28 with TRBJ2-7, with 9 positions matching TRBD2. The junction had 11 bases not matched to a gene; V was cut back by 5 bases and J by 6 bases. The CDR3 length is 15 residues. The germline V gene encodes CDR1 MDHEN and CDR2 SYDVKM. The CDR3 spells CASSPGTSHRGEQYV. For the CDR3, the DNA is TGTGCCAGCAGTCCCGGGACTAGCCATCGGGGCGAGCAGTACGTC.

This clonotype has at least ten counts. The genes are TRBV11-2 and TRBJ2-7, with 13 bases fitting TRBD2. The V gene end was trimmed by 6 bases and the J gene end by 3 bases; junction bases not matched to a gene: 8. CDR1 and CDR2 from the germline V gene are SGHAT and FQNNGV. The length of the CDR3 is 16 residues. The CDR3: CASRGDGTSGIYEQYF. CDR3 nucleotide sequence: TGTGCCAGCAGGGGTGACGGGACTAGCGGGATCTACGAGCAGTACTTC.

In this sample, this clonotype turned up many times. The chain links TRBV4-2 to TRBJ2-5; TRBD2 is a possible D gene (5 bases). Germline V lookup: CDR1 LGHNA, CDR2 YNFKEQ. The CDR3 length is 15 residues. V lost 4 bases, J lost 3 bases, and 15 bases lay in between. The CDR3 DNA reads TGTGCCAGCAGCCCCGACCTTTCCGGGGAAGAGACCCAGTACTTC. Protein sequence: CASSPDLSGEETQYF.

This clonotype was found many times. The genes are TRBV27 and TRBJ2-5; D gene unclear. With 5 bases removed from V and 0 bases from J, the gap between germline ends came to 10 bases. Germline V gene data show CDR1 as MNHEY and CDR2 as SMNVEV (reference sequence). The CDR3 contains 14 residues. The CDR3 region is CASSDIEDQETQYF. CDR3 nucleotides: TGTGCCAGCAGTGATATTGAGGACCAAGAGACCCAGTACTTC.

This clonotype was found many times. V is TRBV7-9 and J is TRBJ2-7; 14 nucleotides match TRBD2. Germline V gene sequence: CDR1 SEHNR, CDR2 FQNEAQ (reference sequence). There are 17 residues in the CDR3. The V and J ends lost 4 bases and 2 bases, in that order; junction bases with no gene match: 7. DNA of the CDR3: TGTGCCAGCAGCTATTCAAAGACTAGCGGGAGGGCCTACGAGCAGTACTTC. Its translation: CASSYSKTSGRAYEQYF.

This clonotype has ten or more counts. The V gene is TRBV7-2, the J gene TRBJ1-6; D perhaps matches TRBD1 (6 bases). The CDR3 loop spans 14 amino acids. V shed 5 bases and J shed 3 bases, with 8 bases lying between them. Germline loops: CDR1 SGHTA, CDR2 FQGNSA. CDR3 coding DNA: TGTGCCAGCAGCAACAGGGTCTATAATTCACCCCTCCACTTT. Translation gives CASSNRVYNSPLHF.

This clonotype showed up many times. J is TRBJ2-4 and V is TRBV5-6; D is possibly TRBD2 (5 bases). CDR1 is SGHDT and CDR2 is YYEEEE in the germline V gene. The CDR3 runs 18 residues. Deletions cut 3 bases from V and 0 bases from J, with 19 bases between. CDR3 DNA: TGTGCCAGCAGCTGGATGTTGGCGGGTTCGGGAGCCAAAAACATTCAGTACTTC. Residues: CASSWMLAGSGAKNIQYF.

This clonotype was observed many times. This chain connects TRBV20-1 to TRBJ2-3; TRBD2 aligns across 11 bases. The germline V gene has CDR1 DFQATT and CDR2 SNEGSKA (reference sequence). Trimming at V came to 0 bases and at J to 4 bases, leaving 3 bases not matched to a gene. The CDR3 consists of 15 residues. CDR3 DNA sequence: TGCAGTGCTAGAGATTGGACTAGCGGGCCAGATACGCAGTATTTT. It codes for CSARDWTSGPDTQYF.

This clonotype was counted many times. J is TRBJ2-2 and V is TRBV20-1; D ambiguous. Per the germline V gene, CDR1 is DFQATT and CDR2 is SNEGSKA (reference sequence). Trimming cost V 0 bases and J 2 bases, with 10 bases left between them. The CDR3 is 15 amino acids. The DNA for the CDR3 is TGCAGTGCTAGAGATTTGGCCGCTAACACCGGGGAGCTGTTTTTT. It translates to CSARDLAANTGELFF.